This is a list of T cell receptor beta chains from one sample in a study of metastatic and nonmetastatic thyroid tumors. TCRdb called clones again from the PCR reads with MiXCR. The sample lists tens of thousands of clones, 12% occurring once. The sample comprised tumor tissue. The receptors here all came from a female donor with papillary thyroid cancer or a benign thyroid nodule (not recorded which). Some clones in this sample may be carry-over from other donors' samples. Each CDR3 is given with its conserved first and last residue. D genes are given only for firm matches. Size values are once, few and many counts, or a class for expanded clones, and some rows have none.

.	many	TRBV20-1	TRBJ2-1	13	CSARGGFYNEQFF	TGCAGTGCTAGAGGCGGGTTCTACAATGAGCAGTTCTTC
TRBD2	many	TRBV7-9	TRBJ2-7	14	CASSLGGLAGEQYF	TGTGCCAGCAGCTTAGGGGGACTAGCGGGGGAGCAGTACTTC
.	many	TRBV20-1	TRBJ2-3	14	CSARAGPSTDTQYF	TGCAGTGCTAGAGCGGGGCCTAGCACAGATACGCAGTATTTT
.	.	TRBV20-1	TRBJ2-7	13	CSARGCGSYEQYF	TGCAGTGCTAGAGGGTGCGGGTCCTACGAGCAGTACTTC
.	many	TRBV11-2	TRBJ2-7	11	CASSSTYEQYF	TGTGCCAGCAGTTCTACCTACGAGCAGTACTTC
.	many	TRBV5-6	TRBJ2-3	15	CASSLAGAAVDTQYF	TGTGCCAGCAGCTTGGCCGGTGCGGCTGTAGATACGCAGTATTTT
TRBD1	many	TRBV5-1	TRBJ2-7	15	CASSRTGTGTLEQYF	TGCGCCAGCAGCAGAACCGGGACAGGTACCTTGGAGCAGTACTTC
.	.	TRBV20-1	TRBJ2-2	14	CCAGRPGADGELFF	TGCTGTGCTGGACGTCCAGGGGCGGACGGGGAGCTGTTTTTT
TRBD2	few	TRBV19	TRBJ2-7	13	CASSTGTSGRSYF	TGTGCCAGTAGTACAGGGACTAGCGGGAGGAGTTACTTC
.	many	TRBV5-6	TRBJ2-3	15	CASSFQDGRTDTQYF	TGTGCCAGCAGCTTCCAGGACGGACGCACAGATACGCAGTATTTT
TRBD2	many	TRBV5-1	TRBJ2-2	15	CASFSGLAGPGELFF	TGCGCCAGCTTTTCGGGACTAGCGGGACCCGGGGAGCTGTTTTTT
.	many	TRBV12-5	TRBJ2-2	14	CASGSLGESGELFF	TGTGCTAGTGGTTCGCTGGGGGAGTCCGGGGAGCTGTTTTTT
TRBD1	many	TRBV6-1	TRBJ1-1	14	CASSRTGEGTEAFF	TGTGCCAGCAGTCGCACAGGGGAGGGCACTGAAGCTTTCTTT
.	few	TRBV10-1	TRBJ2-6	17	CASSESGGADGANVLTF	TGCGCCAGCAGTGAGTCGGGGGGGGCGGATGGGGCCAACGTCCTGACTTTC
.	many	TRBV5-1	TRBJ2-5	15	CASSLEAGSRETQYF	TGCGCCAGCAGCTTGGAAGCAGGGTCTAGGGAGACCCAGTACTTC